These 27 T cell receptor beta chains share one sample of origin, sequenced in a study of regulatory T cells in long-lasting Graves disease. Sample time point: persistent/refractory GD, antithyroid drugs over 5 years with positive TRAb. Construction of the TCR library relied on RNA isolated from PBMCs. Library construction for TCR beta used iRepertoire HTBI primers and Arm-PCR of CDR3 regions. Each CDR3 protein is one row after TCRdb ran MiXCR on the multiplex PCR reads. This table holds 500,000 to 700,000 distinct CDR3 sequences, 25% to 30% found once. The starting material was peripheral blood mononuclear cells (PBMCs), obtained when the disease was refractory, from a patient treated with antithyroid drugs. All receptors derive from a female donor with Graves disease.

The chain uses TRBV2 and TRBJ1-6; D is undetermined. CDR3 length: 14 residues. The V and J ends lost 6 bases and 8 bases respectively, with 14 bases between them. Germline V gene data show CDR1 as SNHLY and CDR2 as FYNNEI. This CDR3 is CASRTTVNHSPLHF. The CDR3 DNA sequence: TGTGCCAGCAGGACGACCGTCAACCATTCACCCCTCCACTTT.

The genes are TRBV15 and TRBJ1-4; the match to TRBD1 covers 8 bases. Unmatched junction bases numbered 7, after V lost 5 bases and J lost 5 bases. CDR1 LNHNV and CDR2 YYDKDF come from the germline V gene (reference sequence). The CDR3 extends over 15 amino acids. CDR3 sequence (DNA): TGTGCCACCAGCGGGGGGACAGGCCAAAATGAAAAACTGTTTTTT. Its protein is CATSGGTGQNEKLFF.

For this clonotype: A much larger clone lies one base from this, so it may be a read error. The CDR3 bases are TGTGCCAGCAGTATATCGGGAGGTCCCTCCTACGAGCAGTACTTC. Its translation: CASSISGGPSYEQYF. The chain carries TRBV12-3 or TRBV12-4 and TRBJ2-7, with 7 bases lining up with TRBD2. The junction had 7 bases not matched to a gene; V was cut back by 5 bases and J by 0 bases. The CDR3 runs 15 residues.

This clonotype was counted at least ten times. The chain joins TRBV27 to TRBJ2-5, with 10 bases aligning to TRBD2. This CDR3 region has 16 residues. V lost 5 bases to trimming and J lost 0 bases; unmatched junction nucleotides: 6. Germline V gene data show CDR1 as MNHEY and CDR2 as SMNVEV (reference sequence). CDR3 DNA: TGTGCCAGCAGTCTCGGGACTAGCGTCGACCAAGAGACCCAGTACTTC. Encoded protein: CASSLGTSVDQETQYF.

This clonotype has more than one count but fewer than ten. The chain couples TRBV6-1 to TRBJ1-1, with a tentative D call TRBD1 (5 bases). Trimming took 5 bases from V and 0 from J, leaving 16 bases between them. The CDR3 spans 16 residues. Germline CDR1 reads MNHNS; CDR2 reads SASEGT. CDR3 nucleotides: TGTGCCAGCAGTCCCCCAGGGCTTGCTATGAACACTGAAGCTTTCTTT. Translated: CASSPPGLAMNTEAFF.

Regarding this clonotype: Given the absence of the conserved phenylalanine or tryptophan at the CDR3 end, a read error is likely. J is TRBJ1-6 and V is TRBV11-2; D uncertain. Germline lookup yields CDR1 SGHAT and CDR2 FQNNGV. Deletions cut 1 base from V and 12 bases from J, with 4 bases between. The CDR3 is 11 residues long. CDR3 nucleotides: TGTGCCAGCAGCTTAGTTGGACCCCTCCACTTA. Translating gives CASSLVGPLHL.

This chain connects TRBV9 to TRBJ1-1; possibly TRBD1 for D (6 bases). This CDR3 region has 15 residues. The germline CDR1 and CDR2 sequences are SGDLS and YYNGEE. Trimming left V 3 bases short and J 1 base short, with 13 bases between. The CDR3: CASSALRDKNTEAFF. In DNA, the CDR3 is TGTGCCAGCAGCGCCCTCCGGGACAAGAACACTGAAGCTTTCTTT.

This clonotype occurred a few times. This rearrangement joins TRBV5-6 to TRBJ1-2; D not resolved. The CDR3 sequence is 14 residues long. V was clipped by 4 bases and J by 4 bases, with 14 bases between them. Germline values: CDR1 SGHDT, CDR2 YYEEEE. CDR3 DNA sequence: TGTGCCAGCAGCCCCCGGGGTCTTCCCTATGGCTACACCTTC. Translating gives CASSPRGLPYGYTF.

The count of this clonotype is one. The chain carries TRBV20-1 and TRBJ2-2; D not resolved. V lost 0 bases, J lost 7 bases, and 9 bases lay in between. Germline CDR1 DFQATT, CDR2 SNEGSKA (reference sequence). This CDR3 is built from 13 residues. CDR3 DNA: TGCAGTGCTAGAGATCCCCCAGGCGGGGAGCTGTTTTTT. Encoded protein: CSARDPPGGELFF.

For this clonotype: A read error may produce the germline difference seen at one junction end. This chain links TRBV29-1 with TRBJ1-2, with 7 bases matching TRBD1. The CDR3 is 12 amino acids. The V gene's germline CDR1 is SQVTM and CDR2 ANQGSEA. The CDR3 DNA sequence: TGCAGCGCCCTGGACAGGTCCTATGACTACACCTTC. Its translation is CSALDRSYDYTF.

This clonotype was found a few times. The chain carries TRBV28 and TRBJ2-7; 8 positions agree with TRBD2. The CDR3 spans 14 residues. Germline V lookup: CDR1 MDHEN, CDR2 SYDVKM. Losses at the gene ends were 4 bases for V and 9 bases for J; bases not matched to a gene: 11. The CDR3 DNA sequence: TGTGCCAGCAGTTCGCACGCGGGAGGAGTCGGGCAGTACTTC. This codes for CASSSHAGGVGQYF.

This rearrangement joins TRBV7-9 to TRBJ1-6; D is possibly TRBD1 (5 bases). V lost 2 bases and J lost 7, with 9 bases in between. CDR1 is SEHNR, CDR2 FQNEAQ, per germline (reference sequence). The CDR3 is made up of 14 amino acids. CDR3 sequence reads: CASSLIQGNSPLHF. The DNA for the CDR3 is TGTGCCAGCAGCTTAATCCAGGGCAATTCACCCCTCCACTTT.

The chain is built from TRBV7-6 and TRBJ2-7, with 8 bases fitting TRBD2. Unmatched junction bases numbered 5, after V lost 3 bases and J lost 4 bases. Germline values: CDR1 SGHVS, CDR2 FNYEAQ. This CDR3 is 14 amino acids long. CDR3 DNA sequence: TGTGCCAGCAGCTTCTCGGGAGGGGCGTACGAGCAGTACTTC. Its translation: CASSFSGGAYEQYF.

In its sample, this clonotype was seen many times. This chain uses TRBV12-3 or TRBV12-4 with TRBJ1-2, with no clear D. The CDR3 loop spans 17 amino acids. Trimming removed 7 bases from V and 8 bases from J, with 29 bases in between. CDR3 sequence: CASITRRPSREEGGYTF. The CDR3 nucleotides read TGTGCCAGCATTACTCGCCGGCCCAGCCGGGAGGAGGGAGGCTACACCTTC.

The table lists this clonotype with a few counts. The rearrangement uses TRBV11-1 and TRBJ2-5; possible D gene TRBD2, 6 bases. The CDR3 sequence is 16 residues long. The V gene lost 2 bases and the J gene lost 4 bases, with 17 bases spanning the gap. Germline-derived CDR1 and CDR2 are SGHAT and FQDESV (reference sequence). The CDR3 loop reads CASSLSGGAGGETQYF. CDR3 DNA sequence: TGTGCCAGCAGCTTATCTGGCGGGGCTGGGGGAGAGACCCAGTACTTC.

The rearrangement joins TRBV15 to TRBJ2-1; possibly TRBD2 for D (5 bases). The J call may be incorrect, as the DNA end agrees better with TRBJ2-3. The CDR3 contains 15 residues. Germline CDR1 reads LNHNV; CDR2 reads YYDKDF (reference sequence). The CDR3 nucleotides are TGTGCCACCAGCAGAGATCCTGGCGGGTCATATACGCAGTATTTT. Residues: CATSRDPGGSYTQYF.

V and J are TRBV20-1 and TRBJ1-1; the D is unclear. This CDR3 contains 15 residues. Per germline, CDR1 DFQATT and CDR2 SNEGSKA (reference sequence). V dropped 2 bases and J dropped 9 bases, with 22 bases sitting between them. Here the CDR3 DNA reads TGCAGTGCTAGATCCGGGCCAGAAATGCTAAATAAAGCTTTCTTT. The encoded protein is CSARSGPEMLNKAFF.

This CDR3 reads CASRTSGRLEQFF. The CDR3 DNA reads TGTGCCAGCAGGACTAGCGGGAGACTAGAGCAGTTCTTC. The chain combines TRBV2 with TRBJ2-1, with TRBD2 matching 12 bases. The V gene's germline CDR1 is SNHLY and CDR2 FYNNEI. The CDR3 is 13 residues long. V was pared by 6 bases and J by 10 bases, with 4 bases of the junction left unmatched. Full variable domain (missing parts from reference TRBV2 and TRBJ2-1): EPEVTQTPSHQVTQMGQEVILRCVPISNHLYFYWYRQILGQKVEFLVSFYNNEISEKSEIFDDQFSVERPDGSNFTLKIRSTKLEDSAMYFCASRTSGRLEQFFGPGTRLTVL.

This clonotype was observed many times. V is TRBV30 and J is TRBJ2-5; D might be TRBD1 (6 bases). The V gene's germline CDR1 is GTSNPN and CDR2 SVGIG (reference sequence). The CDR3 is 14 amino acids. Deletions cut 1 base from V and 1 base from J, with 10 bases between. The CDR3 DNA sequence: TGTGCCTGGAGTGGGATGGACAGCCAAGAGACCCAGTACTTC. Translated, it gives CAWSGMDSQETQYF.

This clonotype was recorded a few times. The chain carries TRBV2 and TRBJ1-2; unclear D gene. The germline CDR1 and CDR2 sequences are SNHLY and FYNNEI. The CDR3 contains 15 residues. Trimming took off 0 bases at V and 4 bases at J, with 12 bases between the two ends. DNA of the CDR3: TGTGCCAGCAGTGAAGCGCTGGGCGAAGCCTATGGCTACACCTTC. Translation gives CASSEALGEAYGYTF.

In this sample, this clonotype turned up a few times. The chain couples TRBV7-2 to TRBJ1-1, with unresolved D. V shed 6 bases and J shed 1 base, with 9 bases lying between them. The germline V gene encodes CDR1 SGHTA and CDR2 FQGNSA. This CDR3 has 13 amino acids. The DNA of the CDR3 is TGTGCCAGCAGGCACCGGGGGAACACTGAAGCTTTCTTT. This codes for CASRHRGNTEAFF.

This rearrangement joins TRBV15 to TRBJ1-5; no firm D call. The CDR3 length is 14 residues. Trimming took 3 bases from V and 2 from J, leaving 8 bases between them. The germline V gene has CDR1 LNHNV and CDR2 YYDKDF (reference sequence). The CDR3 nucleotides read TGTGCCACCAGCAGCGAGGCGGGCAATCAGCCCCAGCATTTT. Its translation is CATSSEAGNQPQHF.

This clonotype showed up many times. This sequence joins TRBV12-3 or TRBV12-4 and TRBJ1-1, with D unresolved. The CDR3 consists of 14 residues. Between the trimmed V and J ends, which lost 3 bases and 4 bases, there was a span of 12 bases. CDR3 amino acids: CASSLREISTEAFF. CDR3 nucleotide sequence: TGTGCCAGCAGTTTGAGGGAAATTAGCACTGAAGCTTTCTTT.

Turning to this clonotype: A read error may be the cause here, since a much bigger clone is one base away. This sequence joins TRBV28 and TRBJ1-4; the D gene is possibly TRBD1 (6 bases). Looked up from germline, CDR1 is MDHEN and CDR2 is SYDVKM. The CDR3 is made up of 15 amino acids. The CDR3 DNA reads as TGTGCCAGCAGTTTGGTGGCAGGGGATAATGAAAGACTGTTTTTT. Amino acids: CASSLVAGDNERLFF.

The rearrangement links TRBV12-3 or TRBV12-4 to TRBJ2-5; 10 nucleotides line up with TRBD2. V trimming: 6 bases; J trimming: 5 bases; junction bases outside the gene matches: 12. This CDR3 is 16 amino acids long. The CDR3 protein is CASSPSGAGGKETQYF. CDR3 bases: TGTGCCAGCAGCCCGTCGGGAGCGGGAGGGAAGGAGACCCAGTACTTC.

The chain carries TRBV6-1 and TRBJ2-7, with 7 bases aligning to TRBD1. Unmatched junction bases numbered 4, after V lost 2 bases and J lost 3 bases. The CDR3 has 14 residues. Germline V CDR1 and CDR2: MNHNS, SASEGT. DNA for the CDR3: TGTGCCAGCAGTGAACGGCCAGGGGGCTACGAGCAGTACTTC. This codes for CASSERPGGYEQYF.

V usage is TRBV12-3 or TRBV12-4 and J usage is TRBJ2-6, with 14 bases lining up with TRBD2. With 2 bases clipped from V and 2 bases from J, the junction kept 8 bases outside the gene matches. There are 20 residues in the CDR3. DNA of the CDR3: TGTGCCAGCAGTTTAAGATTAGGGGGACTAGCGGGAGCTGGGGCCAACGTCCTGACTTTC. As protein: CASSLRLGGLAGAGANVLTF.